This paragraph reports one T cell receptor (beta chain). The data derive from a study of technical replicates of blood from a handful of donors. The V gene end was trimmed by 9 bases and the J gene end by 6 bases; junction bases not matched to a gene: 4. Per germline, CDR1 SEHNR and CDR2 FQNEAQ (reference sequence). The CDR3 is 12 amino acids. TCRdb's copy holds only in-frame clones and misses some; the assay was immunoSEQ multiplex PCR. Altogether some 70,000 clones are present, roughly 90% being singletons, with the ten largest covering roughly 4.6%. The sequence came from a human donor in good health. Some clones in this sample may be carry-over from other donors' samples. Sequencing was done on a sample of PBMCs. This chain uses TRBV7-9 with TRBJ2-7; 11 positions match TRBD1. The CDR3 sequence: CASRDRGAEQYF. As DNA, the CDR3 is TGTGCCAGTCGGGACAGGGGGGCCGAGCAGTACTTC. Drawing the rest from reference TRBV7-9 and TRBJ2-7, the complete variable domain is DTGVSQNPRHKITKRGQNVTFRCDPISEHNRLYWYRQTLGQGPEFLTYFQNEAQLEKSRLLSDRFSAERPKGSFSTLEIQRTEQGDSAMYLCASRDRGAEQYFGPGTRLTVT.